The rows below give T cell receptor beta chains drawn from one sample of a study of T cell responses to AZD1222 COVID-19 vaccine. Only in-frame clones appear in the TCRdb table, and some are missing; sequencing was by immunoSEQ multiplex PCR. This sample's clone table lists around 150,000 clones. The sequencing input was peripheral blood. Every receptor here comes from an adult in good health. Each CDR3 is given with its conserved first and last residue. D genes are given only for firm matches. Size is stated for part of the rows, as once, few or many counts, or as a class when the clone is expanded.

.,TRBD1,TRBJ2-5,TRBV20-1,TGCAGTGCTCGTGACAGGGGGCGTGGGGAGACCCAGTACTTC,CSARDRGRGETQYF
.,.,TRBJ1-6,TRBV6-1,TGTGCCAGCAGTGAATTGGGAGCGTCACCCCTCCACTTT,CASSELGASPLHF
.,.,TRBJ1-1,TRBV7-6,TGTGCCAGCAGCCCAACCCGGACGAGTACTGAAGCTTTCTTT,CASSPTRTSTEAFF
.,.,TRBJ1-4,TRBV10-3,TGTGCCACATCCATTGGGGCAATACGAGGAGAAGATGAAAAACTGTTTTTT,CATSIGAIRGEDEKLFF
.,TRBD2,TRBJ2-3,TRBV27,TGTGCCAGCAGTTCCCGGGCGGGGGGGCAGGCAGATACGCAGTATTTT,CASSSRAGGQADTQYF
.,.,TRBJ1-3,TRBV5-6,TGTGCCAGCAGCCCGACACGGGCTGGAAACACCATATATTTT,CASSPTRAGNTIYF
.,.,TRBJ1-4,TRBV27,TGTGCCAGCAGTTTTTCAACTAATGAAAAACTGTTTTTT,CASSFSTNEKLFF
.,.,TRBJ1-1,TRBV29-1,TGCAGCGTTCATCAGGGATATACTGAAGCTTTCTTT,CSVHQGYTEAFF
.,.,TRBJ2-7,TRBV15,TGTGCCACCAGCAGAGGCCAACTCCCGAGCTCCTACGAGCAGTACTTC,CATSRGQLPSSYEQYF
.,.,TRBJ1-2,TRBV30,TGTGCCTGGAGGGAGGGAGGCGCCTACACCTTC,CAWREGGAYTF
.,.,TRBJ1-3,TRBV13,TGTGCCAGCAGCTTAGGAGCCCTCGGAAACACCATATATTTT,CASSLGALGNTIYF
.,.,TRBJ2-2,TRBV2,TGTGCCAGCAGTGCCCTCTACACCGGGGAGCTGTTTTTT,CASSALYTGELFF
.,.,TRBJ1-4,TRBV27,TGTGCCAGCAGCACGCTTGGGAGTGTGGGCTTCGAAAAACTGTTTTTT,CASSTLGSVGFEKLFF
.,TRBD1,TRBJ1-1,TRBV11-3,TGTGCCAGCAGCGCCGGACAGGCCCAGACGGAAGCTTTCTTT,CASSAGQAQTEAFF
.,TRBD1,TRBJ2-1,TRBV15,TGTGCCACCAGCAGAGAGAGGGGGCGCTTAACCAATGAGCAGTTCTTC,CATSRERGRLTNEQFF
.,TRBD1,TRBJ1-4,TRBV7-9,TGTGCCAGCAGCGGGTGGACAGGGGAGGACGAAAAACTGTTTTTT,CASSGWTGEDEKLFF
.,TRBD1,TRBJ1-5,TRBV28,TGTGCCAGCACCCCCTCAAGAGGGACAGGGGGGAATCAGCCCCAGCATTTT,CASTPSRGTGGNQPQHF
.,.,TRBJ1-2,TRBV30,TGTGCCTGGAGTACGGGGGGGGTCTATGGCTACACCTTC,CAWSTGGVYGYTF
.,.,TRBJ1-2,TRBV6-2/TRBV6-3,TGTGCCAGCAGTTATAAAGGGGACTATGGCTACACCTTC,CASSYKGDYGYTF
.,TRBD1,TRBJ1-2,TRBV7-9,TGTGCCAGCAGCTTGGCAGACAGGGCCCGTGGTGGCTACACCTTC,CASSLADRARGGYTF
.,TRBD1,TRBJ1-1,TRBV6-5,TGTGCCAGCAGTTACCAACCGGGACAGGGGGTTTTGGCTTTCTTT,CASSYQPGQGVLAFF
.,.,TRBJ1-1,TRBV28,TGTGCCAGCAACAAAGGGGGGTTGAACACTGAAGCTTTCTTT,CASNKGGLNTEAFF
.,.,TRBJ1-2,TRBV18,TGTGCCAGCTCACCGTCGGAAGGGGGGCGCAACTATGGCTACACCTTC,CASSPSEGGRNYGYTF
.,.,TRBJ1-1,TRBV19,TGTGCCAGTAGTATTGTCGGACACACCACACCGAACACTGAAGCTTTCTTT,CASSIVGHTTPNTEAFF
.,.,TRBJ1-3,TRBV11-3,TGTGCCAGCAGCTTAGGCCGGGGTCCTGGAAACACCATATATTTT,CASSLGRGPGNTIYF
.,.,TRBJ2-2,TRBV5-6,TGTGCCAGCAGCTTGATGCCCGGGACCTGGGACACCGGGGAGCTGTTTTTT,CASSLMPGTWDTGELFF
.,.,TRBJ1-1,TRBV7-9,TGTGCCAGCCGGTTATTTAACACTGAAGCTTTCTTT,CASRLFNTEAFF
.,TRBD1,TRBJ2-3,TRBV7-6,TGTGCCAGCAGCCGAAACAGGGGGCGCACATATACGCAGTATTTT,CASSRNRGRTYTQYF
.,TRBD1,TRBJ2-7,TRBV6-5,TGTGCCAGCAGTTACTCGGAGACAGGGGAGCAGTACTTC,CASSYSETGEQYF
.,TRBD1,TRBJ2-7,TRBV13,TGTGCCAGCAGCAAGGGGGCTTCGATGGTCGAGCAGTACTTC,CASSKGASMVEQYF
.,TRBD1,TRBJ2-1,TRBV5-1,TGCGCCAGCAGCTGGGACAGGGTGGGCTCCTACAATGAGCAGTTCTTC,CASSWDRVGSYNEQFF
.,.,TRBJ2-3,TRBV7-2,TGTGCCAGCAGCTTCGGGCATAGCACAGATACGCAGTATTTT,CASSFGHSTDTQYF
.,.,TRBJ1-1,TRBV10-2,TGCGCCAGCAGGGCTGGGGGCGGAACCACTGAAGCTTTCTTT,CASRAGGGTTEAFF
.,.,TRBJ2-3,TRBV2,TGTGCCAGCAGTACCATACAGGGATCTCAGTATTTT,CASSTIQGSQYF
.,TRBD1,TRBJ2-7,TRBV6-5,TGTGCCAGCAGTCCCGGGACAGACAACTACGAGCAGTACTTC,CASSPGTDNYEQYF
.,.,TRBJ1-1,TRBV3-1/TRBV3-2,TGTGCCAGCAGCCAAGATCTGTTGGCTGAAGCTTTCTTT,CASSQDLLAEAFF
.,.,TRBJ1-1,TRBV10-1,TGCGCCAGCAAGGTTGGACGGAAAAACACTGAAGCTTTCTTT,CASKVGRKNTEAFF
.,TRBD1,TRBJ1-3,TRBV7-7,TGTGCCAGCAGCCCCGGACAGGCGAGCTCTGGAAACACCATATATTTT,CASSPGQASSGNTIYF
.,.,TRBJ1-5,TRBV27,TGTGCCAGCAGTTGGGGGGAGAATCAGCCCCAGCATTTT,CASSWGENQPQHF
.,.,TRBJ1-2,TRBV29-1,TGCAGCGTTGAAGATCTAGGGGGAAATGGGTATGGCTACACCTTC,CSVEDLGGNGYGYTF
.,.,TRBJ1-6,TRBV3-1/TRBV3-2,TGTGCCAGCAGCCAATTGTTGACAGGCGGAGGACCCCTCCACTTT,CASSQLLTGGGPLHF
.,.,TRBJ2-6,TRBV4-1,TGCGCCAGCAGCCAGGGACGGTCCTCTGGGGCCAACGTCCTGACTTTC,CASSQGRSSGANVLTF
.,.,TRBJ2-2,TRBV6-6,TGTGCCAGCAGACCCCTGGACCGGATCGGGGAGCTGTTTTTT,CASRPLDRIGELFF
.,.,TRBJ1-2,TRBV28,TGTGCCAGCAGCATTGGGACGTATGGCTACACCTTC,CASSIGTYGYTF
.,.,TRBJ2-1,TRBV9,TGTGCCAGCAGCAATCAGGGTAGTGTCTACAATGAGCAGTTCTTC,CASSNQGSVYNEQFF
.,TRBD1,TRBJ2-7,TRBV6-2/TRBV6-3,TGTGCCAGCAGCCAGGGGGACAGGGGGCGATTCGGCTACGAGCAGTACTTC,CASSQGDRGRFGYEQYF
.,.,TRBJ1-5,TRBV27,TGTGCCAGCAGCAGACAGCCAAATCAGCCCCAGCATTTT,CASSRQPNQPQHF
.,.,TRBJ2-7,TRBV5-1,TGCGCCAGCAGCTTGGGGCAGGCGAACTCCTACGAGCAGTACTTC,CASSLGQANSYEQYF
.,.,TRBJ2-2,TRBV4-2,TGTGCCAGCAGCCAAGATCGCCAGGGTGTAGACACCGGGGAGCTGTTTTTT,CASSQDRQGVDTGELFF
.,.,TRBJ2-5,TRBV7-9,TGTGCCAGCACCTCACCAGGGGACCCAAGGACCCAGTACTTC,CASTSPGDPRTQYF
.,.,TRBJ2-5,TRBV7-6,TGTGCCAGCAGCTTATCGTTCTCAGAAGAGACCCAGTACTTC,CASSLSFSEETQYF
.,.,TRBJ1-2,TRBV5-1,TGCGCCAGCAGCCAAGACAGAAGACTCTATGGCTACACCTTC,CASSQDRRLYGYTF
.,.,TRBJ1-1,TRBV6-1,TGTGCCAGCAGTGAAGCGGGGCAGGATGAAGCTTTCTTT,CASSEAGQDEAFF
.,.,TRBJ1-3,TRBV3-1/TRBV3-2,TGTGCCAGCAGCCAAGCAGGGTCCCTCGGAAACACCATATATTTT,CASSQAGSLGNTIYF
.,.,TRBJ2-1,TRBV30,TGTGCCTGGAGTCCGGGGACTCGGAACAATGAGCAGTTCTTC,CAWSPGTRNNEQFF
.,TRBD1,TRBJ1-3,TRBV11-2,TGTGCCAGCAGCTTGACAGGGGAGGTCGGAAACACCATATATTTT,CASSLTGEVGNTIYF
.,.,TRBJ1-1,TRBV6-1,TGTGCCAGCAGTGATAGGCCGGGGGTGCGCGCCACTGAAGCTTTCTTT,CASSDRPGVRATEAFF
.,TRBD2,TRBJ2-1,TRBV28,TGTGCCAGCAGGATCCCCCCGACTAGCGGGGCCCACAATGAGCAGTTCTTC,CASRIPPTSGAHNEQFF
.,.,TRBJ1-5,TRBV5-1,TGCGCCAGCAGCTTAAGTCTTGTCAATCAGCCCCAGCATTTT,CASSLSLVNQPQHF
medium-sized,TRBD1,TRBJ1-4,TRBV4-1,TGCGCCAGCAGCCAAGATCCGGGACAGACTAATGAAAAACTGTTTTTT,CASSQDPGQTNEKLFF